This TCR beta chain was identified in a study of PD-L1 blockade in urothelial cancer. The overall study: The median T cell count in blood samples was 141,255.

The table came from immunoSEQ multiplex PCR; TCRdb's copy has only in-frame clones and leaves some out. The sample contains 30,000 to 40,000 clones, around 90% of which appear only once. Whole-study results and caveats: Clonality of blood TCR below the median before treatment predicted better survival.

Germline loops: CDR1 MRHNA, CDR2 SNTAGT. This CDR3 comprises 14 residues. With 5 bases removed from V and 12 bases from J, the gap between germline ends came to 17 bases. Turning to this clone: Its antigen is not known.

The TCR comes from a man aged 65 to 85 with urothelial cancer. J is TRBJ1-6 and V is TRBV6-4; D remains ambiguous. This material consisted of PBMCs, taken around atezolizumab (anti-PD-L1) treatment. In DNA, the CDR3 is TGTGCCAGCAGTTATGACGGACCTGCGGGACCCCTCCACTTT. It specifies CASSYDGPAGPLHF.